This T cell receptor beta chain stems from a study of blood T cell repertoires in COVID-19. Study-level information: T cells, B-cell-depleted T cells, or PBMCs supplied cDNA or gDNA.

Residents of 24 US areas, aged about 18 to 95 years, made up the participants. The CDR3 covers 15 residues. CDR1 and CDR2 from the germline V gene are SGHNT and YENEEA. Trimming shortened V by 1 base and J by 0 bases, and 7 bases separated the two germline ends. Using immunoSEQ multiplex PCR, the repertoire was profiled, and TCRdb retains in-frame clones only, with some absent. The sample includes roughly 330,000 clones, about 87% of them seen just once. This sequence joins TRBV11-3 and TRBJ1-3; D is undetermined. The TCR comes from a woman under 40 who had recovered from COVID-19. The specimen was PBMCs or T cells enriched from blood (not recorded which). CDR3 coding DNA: TGTGCCAGCAGCTTAGGCGGCATCTCTGGAAACACCATATATTTT. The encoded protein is CASSLGGISGNTIYF.